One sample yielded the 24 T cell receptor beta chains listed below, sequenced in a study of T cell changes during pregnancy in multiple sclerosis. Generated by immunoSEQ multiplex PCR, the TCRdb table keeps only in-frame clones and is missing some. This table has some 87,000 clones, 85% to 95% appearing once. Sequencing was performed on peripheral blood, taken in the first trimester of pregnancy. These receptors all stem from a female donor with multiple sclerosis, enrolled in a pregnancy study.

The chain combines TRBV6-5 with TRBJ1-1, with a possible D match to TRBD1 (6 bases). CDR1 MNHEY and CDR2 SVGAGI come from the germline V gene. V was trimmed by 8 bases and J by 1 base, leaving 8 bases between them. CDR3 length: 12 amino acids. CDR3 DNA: TGTGCCAGCGGGGGCCGGAACACTGAAGCTTTCTTT. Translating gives CASGGRNTEAFF.

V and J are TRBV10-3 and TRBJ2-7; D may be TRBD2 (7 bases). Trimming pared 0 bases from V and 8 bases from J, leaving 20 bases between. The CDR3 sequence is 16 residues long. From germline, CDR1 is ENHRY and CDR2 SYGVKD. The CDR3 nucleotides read TGTGCCATCAGTGAGTCGACGGGGGGCTTCCGAGCCCAGCAGTACTTC. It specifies CAISESTGGFRAQQYF.

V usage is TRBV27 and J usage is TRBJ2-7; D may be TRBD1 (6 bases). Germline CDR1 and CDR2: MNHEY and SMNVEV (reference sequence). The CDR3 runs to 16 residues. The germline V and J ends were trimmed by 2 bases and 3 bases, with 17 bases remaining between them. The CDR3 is CASSLLTGQGSYEQYF. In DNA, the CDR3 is TGTGCCAGCAGTTTACTTACAGGGCAGGGTAGCTACGAGCAGTACTTC.

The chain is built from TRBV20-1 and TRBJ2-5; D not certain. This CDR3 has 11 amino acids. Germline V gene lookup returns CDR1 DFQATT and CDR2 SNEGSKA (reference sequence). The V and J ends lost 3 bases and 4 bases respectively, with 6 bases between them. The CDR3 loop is CSARIGETQYF. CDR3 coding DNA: TGCAGTGCTAGGATCGGAGAGACCCAGTACTTC.

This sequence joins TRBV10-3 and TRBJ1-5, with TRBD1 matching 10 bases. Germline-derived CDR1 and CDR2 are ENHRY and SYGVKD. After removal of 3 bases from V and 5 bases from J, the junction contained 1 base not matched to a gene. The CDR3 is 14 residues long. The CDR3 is CAISEGTGDQPQHF. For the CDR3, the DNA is TGTGCCATCAGTGAAGGGACAGGGGATCAGCCCCAGCATTTT.

The CDR3 nucleotides read TGCGCCAGCAGCTTGATTAGAGGGTATGGCTACACCTTC. Protein sequence: CASSLIRGYGYTF. The chain links TRBV5-1 to TRBJ1-2; no clear D gene. CDR1 and CDR2 from the germline V gene are SGHRS and YFSETQ. Trimming took 1 base from V and 5 from J, leaving 9 bases between them. The CDR3 covers 13 residues.

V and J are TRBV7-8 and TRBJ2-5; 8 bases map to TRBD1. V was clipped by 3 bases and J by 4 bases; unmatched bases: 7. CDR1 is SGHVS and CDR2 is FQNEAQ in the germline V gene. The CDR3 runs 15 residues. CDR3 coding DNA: TGTGCCAGCAGCTTTGACAGGGGAAGGGGAGAGACCCAGTACTTC. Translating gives CASSFDRGRGETQYF. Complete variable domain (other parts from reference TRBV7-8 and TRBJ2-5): GAGVSQSPRYKVAKRGQDVALRCDPISGHVSLFWYQQALGQGPEFLTYFQNEAQLDKSGLPSDRFFAERPEGSVSTLKIQRTQQEDSAVYLCASSFDRGRGETQYFGPGTRLLVL.

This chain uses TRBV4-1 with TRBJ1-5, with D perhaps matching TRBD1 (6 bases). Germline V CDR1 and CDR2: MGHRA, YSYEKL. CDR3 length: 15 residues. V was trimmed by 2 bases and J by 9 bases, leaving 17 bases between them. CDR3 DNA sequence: TGCGCCAGCAGCCAATTAGACAGGTTCGCGATGCCCCAGCATTTT. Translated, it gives CASSQLDRFAMPQHF.

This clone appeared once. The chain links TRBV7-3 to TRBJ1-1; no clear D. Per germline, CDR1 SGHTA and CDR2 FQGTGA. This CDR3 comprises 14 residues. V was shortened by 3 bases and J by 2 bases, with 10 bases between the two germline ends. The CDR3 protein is CASSFLPGNTEAFF. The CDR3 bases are TGTGCCAGCAGCTTTTTGCCGGGTAACACTGAAGCTTTCTTT.

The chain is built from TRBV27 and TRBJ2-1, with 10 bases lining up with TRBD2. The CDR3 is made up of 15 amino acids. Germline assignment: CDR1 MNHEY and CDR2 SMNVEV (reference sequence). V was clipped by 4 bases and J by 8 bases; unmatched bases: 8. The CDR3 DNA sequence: TGTGCCAGCAGTTCCCCTAGCGGGAGAATTCATGAGCAGTTCTTC. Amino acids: CASSSPSGRIHEQFF.

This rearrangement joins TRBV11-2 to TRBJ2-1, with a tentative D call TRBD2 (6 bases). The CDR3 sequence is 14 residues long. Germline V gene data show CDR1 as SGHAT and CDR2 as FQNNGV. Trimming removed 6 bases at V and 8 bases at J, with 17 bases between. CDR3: CASSIRLGWDEQFF. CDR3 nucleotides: TGTGCCAGCAGTATCAGACTAGGTTGGGATGAGCAGTTCTTC.

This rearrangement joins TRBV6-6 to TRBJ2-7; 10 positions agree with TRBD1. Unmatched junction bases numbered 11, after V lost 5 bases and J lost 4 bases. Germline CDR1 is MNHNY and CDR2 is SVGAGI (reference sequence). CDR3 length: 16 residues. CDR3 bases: TGTGCCAGCAGTCATTCCCGGGACAGGGGCCAATACGAGCAGTACTTC. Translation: CASSHSRDRGQYEQYF.

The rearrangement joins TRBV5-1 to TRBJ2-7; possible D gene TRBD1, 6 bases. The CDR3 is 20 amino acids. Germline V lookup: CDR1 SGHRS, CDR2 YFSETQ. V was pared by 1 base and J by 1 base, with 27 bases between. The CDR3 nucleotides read TGCGCCAGCAGCTTGTCTCCTAATCCTATCACAGGGATCCGATCCTACGAGCAGTACTTC. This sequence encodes CASSLSPNPITGIRSYEQYF.

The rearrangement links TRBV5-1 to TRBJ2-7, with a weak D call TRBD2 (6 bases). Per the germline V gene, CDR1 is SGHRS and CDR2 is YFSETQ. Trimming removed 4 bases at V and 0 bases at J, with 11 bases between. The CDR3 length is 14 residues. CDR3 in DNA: TGCGCCAGCAGCGACCTCGGGAGCTCCTACGAGCAGTACTTC. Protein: CASSDLGSSYEQYF.

The CDR3 sequence: CASSLAGDLLLFF. The CDR3 DNA reads as TGTGCCAGCAGTTTAGCGGGAGACCTCCTTTTGTTCTTC. The rearrangement uses TRBV27 and TRBJ2-1; 7 nucleotides match TRBD2. The germline CDR1 and CDR2 sequences are MNHEY and SMNVEV (reference sequence). The CDR3 runs to 13 residues. V lost 2 bases and J lost 15; bases outside the gene matches: 10.

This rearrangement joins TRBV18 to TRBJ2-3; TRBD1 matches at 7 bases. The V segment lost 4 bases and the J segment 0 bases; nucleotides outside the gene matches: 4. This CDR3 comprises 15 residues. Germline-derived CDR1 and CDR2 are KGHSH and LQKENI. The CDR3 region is CASSLPGQSTDTQYF. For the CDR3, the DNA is TGTGCCAGCTCACTACCGGGACAGAGCACAGATACGCAGTATTTT.

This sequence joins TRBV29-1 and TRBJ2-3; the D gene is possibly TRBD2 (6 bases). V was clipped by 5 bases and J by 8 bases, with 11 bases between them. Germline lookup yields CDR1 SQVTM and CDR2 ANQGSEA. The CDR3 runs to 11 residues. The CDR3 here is CSVNRERTQYF. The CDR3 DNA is TGCAGCGTTAACCGGGAGCGTACGCAGTATTTT.

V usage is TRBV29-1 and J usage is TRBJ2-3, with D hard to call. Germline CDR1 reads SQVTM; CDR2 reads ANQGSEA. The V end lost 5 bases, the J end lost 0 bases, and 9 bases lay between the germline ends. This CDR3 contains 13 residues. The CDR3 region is CSVPMFSTDTQYF. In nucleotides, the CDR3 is TGCAGCGTTCCAATGTTTAGCACAGATACGCAGTATTTT.

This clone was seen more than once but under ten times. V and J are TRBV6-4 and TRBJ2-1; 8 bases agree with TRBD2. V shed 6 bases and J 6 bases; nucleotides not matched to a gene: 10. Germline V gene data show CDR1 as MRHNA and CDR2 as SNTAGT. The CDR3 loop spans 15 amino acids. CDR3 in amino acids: CASSHETSASNEQFF. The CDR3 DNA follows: TGTGCCAGCAGCCACGAGACTAGCGCGAGCAATGAGCAGTTCTTC.

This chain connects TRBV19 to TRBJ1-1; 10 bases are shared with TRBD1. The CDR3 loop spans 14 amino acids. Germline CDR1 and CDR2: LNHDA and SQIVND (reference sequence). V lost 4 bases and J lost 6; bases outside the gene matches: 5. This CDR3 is CASSNRDRGAEAFF. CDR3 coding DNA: TGTGCCAGTAGTAACCGGGACAGGGGCGCTGAAGCTTTCTTT.

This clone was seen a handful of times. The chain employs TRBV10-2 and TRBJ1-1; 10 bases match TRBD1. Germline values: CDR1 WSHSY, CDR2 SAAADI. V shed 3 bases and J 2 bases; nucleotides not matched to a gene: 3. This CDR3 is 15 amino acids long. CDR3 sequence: CASSDRDRGNTEAFF. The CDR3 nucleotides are TGCGCCAGCAGTGACCGGGACAGGGGAAACACTGAAGCTTTCTTT.

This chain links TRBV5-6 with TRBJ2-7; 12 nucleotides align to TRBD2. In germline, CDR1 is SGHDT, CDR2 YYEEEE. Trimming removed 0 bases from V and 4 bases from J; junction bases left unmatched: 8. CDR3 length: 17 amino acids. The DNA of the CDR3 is TGTGCCAGCAGCTTGGAACCGCCTAGCGGGAGGGGGTACGAGCAGTACTTC. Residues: CASSLEPPSGRGYEQYF. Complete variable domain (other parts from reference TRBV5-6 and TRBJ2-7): DAGVTQSPTHLIKTRGQQVTLRCSPKSGHDTVSWYQQALGQGPQFIFQYYEEEERQRGNFPDRFSGHQFPNYSSELNVNALLLGDSALYLCASSLEPPSGRGYEQYFGPGTRLTVT.

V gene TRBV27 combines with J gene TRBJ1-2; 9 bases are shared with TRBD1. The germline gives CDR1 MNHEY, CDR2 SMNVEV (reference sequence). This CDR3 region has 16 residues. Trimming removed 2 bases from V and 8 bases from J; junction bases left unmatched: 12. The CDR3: CASSLAGTGSIRGYTF. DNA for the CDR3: TGTGCCAGCAGTTTAGCGGGGACAGGGTCGATTCGCGGCTACACCTTC.

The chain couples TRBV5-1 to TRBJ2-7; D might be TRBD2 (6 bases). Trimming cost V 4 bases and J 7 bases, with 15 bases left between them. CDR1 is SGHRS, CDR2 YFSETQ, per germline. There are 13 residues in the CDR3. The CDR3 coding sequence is TGCGCCAGCAGCCGCGGGACTCTCGAGGAGCAGTACTTC. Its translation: CASSRGTLEEQYF.